This TCR beta chain was sequenced during a study of T cells in Graves' hyperthyroidism and ophthalmopathy. Study results and limitations: Prediction of ophthalmopathy progression came a median around 7.1 months pre-onset. Blood also carried most thyroid clonotypes expanded above 0.001.

Using around 10 ml of fresh peripheral blood, PBMCs were prepared. This clonotype was observed many times. As yet, its antigen is unknown. RNA transcripts served as the template for amplifying TCR beta CDR3 regions. In the first-round RT-PCR of the TCR CDR3, the HTBI primer set was used. TCRdb re-analysed the multiplex PCR reads in MiXCR, keeping a single row per CDR3 protein. The repertoire holds a few hundred thousand distinct CDR3 sequences, with 16% as singletons. The CDR3 is made up of 16 amino acids. Germline V lookup: CDR1 SGDLS, CDR2 YYNGEE. V was clipped by 3 bases and J by 1 base, with 16 bases between them.

What was sequenced was blood. The sequence was obtained from a woman in her thirties or forties with Graves' ophthalmopathy. This rearrangement joins TRBV9 to TRBJ1-1, with D uncertain. CDR3 amino acids: CASSATPETKNTEAFF. The DNA for the CDR3 is TGTGCCAGCAGCGCGACCCCGGAAACAAAGAACACTGAAGCTTTCTTT.